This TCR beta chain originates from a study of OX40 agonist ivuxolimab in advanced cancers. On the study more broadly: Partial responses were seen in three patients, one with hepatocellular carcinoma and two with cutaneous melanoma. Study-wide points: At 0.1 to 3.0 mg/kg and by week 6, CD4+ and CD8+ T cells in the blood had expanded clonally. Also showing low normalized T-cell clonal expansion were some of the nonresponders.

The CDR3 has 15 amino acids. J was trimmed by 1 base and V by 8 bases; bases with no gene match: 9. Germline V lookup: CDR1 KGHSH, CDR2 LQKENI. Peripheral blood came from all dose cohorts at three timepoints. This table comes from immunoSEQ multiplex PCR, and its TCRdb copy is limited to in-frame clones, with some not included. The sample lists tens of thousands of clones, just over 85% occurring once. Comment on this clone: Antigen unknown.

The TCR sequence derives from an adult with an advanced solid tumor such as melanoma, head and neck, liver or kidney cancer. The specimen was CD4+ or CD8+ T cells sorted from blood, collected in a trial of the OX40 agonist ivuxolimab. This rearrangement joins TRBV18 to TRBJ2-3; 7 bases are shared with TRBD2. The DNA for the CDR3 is TGTGCCAGCATCAACTCCCGGGGGGGCACAGATACGCAGTATTTT. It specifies CASINSRGGTDTQYF.